What follows are 24 T cell receptor beta chains derived from one specimen sequenced in a study of regulatory T cells in long-lasting Graves disease. Time point indicated: persistent/refractory GD, antithyroid drugs over 5 years with positive TRAb. TCR sequences were obtained from RNA taken from PBMCs. Arm-PCR of CDR3 regions and iRepertoire HTBI primers were used to build TCR beta libraries. TCRdb independently ran MiXCR on the multiplex PCR reads; one entry per CDR3 protein. The table includes fewer than 400,000 distinct CDR3 sequences, about a fifth detected once. Sequencing was performed on peripheral blood mononuclear cells (PBMCs), taken when the disease was refractory, from a patient treated with antithyroid drugs. These receptors were obtained from a female donor with Graves disease.

This sequence joins TRBV3-1 and TRBJ1-6; tentatively, D is TRBD1 (5 bases). The CDR3 runs 14 residues. Trimming took off 4 bases at V and 6 bases at J, with 10 bases between the two ends. Germline-derived CDR1 and CDR2 are LGHDT and YNNKEL (reference sequence). The CDR3 DNA is TGTGCCAGCAGCCGGGACTCCATTAATTCACCCCTCCACTTT. Protein sequence: CASSRDSINSPLHF. Variable domain in full (rest from reference TRBV3-1 and TRBJ1-6): DTAVSQTPKYLVTQMGNDKSIKCEQNLGHDTMYWYKQDSKKFLKIMFSYNNKELIINETVPNRFSPKSPDKAHLNLHINSLELGDSAVYFCASSRDSINSPLHFGNGTRLTVT.

The V gene is TRBV30, the J gene TRBJ2-7; TRBD1 matches 9 bases. Germline CDR1 reads GTSNPN; CDR2 reads SVGIG (reference sequence). Trimming took 2 bases from V and 7 from J; bases not matched to a gene: 9. The CDR3 covers 14 residues. The CDR3 protein is CAWSIRQGDVEQYF. In DNA form, the CDR3 reads TGTGCCTGGAGTATAAGACAGGGGGACGTGGAGCAGTACTTC.

This rearrangement joins TRBV5-1 to TRBJ2-7; D not resolved. Trimming cost V 0 bases and J 0 bases, with 10 bases left between them. Germline V lookup: CDR1 SGHRS, CDR2 YFSETQ. This CDR3 comprises 15 residues. CDR3 region: CASSLGDGYSYEQYF. The CDR3 coding sequence is TGCGCCAGCAGCTTGGGCGACGGATACTCCTACGAGCAGTACTTC. The complete variable domain, with remaining parts taken from reference TRBV5-1 and TRBJ2-7, reads KAGVTQTPRYLIKTRGQQVTLSCSPISGHRSVSWYQQTPGQGLQFLFEYFSETQRNKGNFPGRFSGRQFSNSRSEMNVSTLELGDSALYLCASSLGDGYSYEQYFGPGTRLTVT.

This CDR3 is CASSLKGTNTEAFF. For the CDR3, the DNA is TGTGCCAGCAGCTTAAAGGGGACGAACACTGAAGCTTTCTTT. The chain recombines TRBV5-5 with TRBJ1-1; possibly TRBD1 for D (5 bases). V was clipped by 2 bases and J by 1 base, with 9 bases between them. CDR1 is SGHKS and CDR2 is YYEKEE in the germline V gene (reference sequence). The CDR3 loop spans 14 amino acids.

This clonotype was observed a handful of times. The V and J genes are TRBV18 and TRBJ1-1; no reliable D call. The germline V and J ends were trimmed by 3 bases and 1 base, with 9 bases remaining between them. This CDR3 region has 14 residues. Germline CDR1 and CDR2: KGHSH and LQKENI. This CDR3 reads CASSPVGGNTEAFF. The CDR3 DNA reads as TGTGCCAGCTCACCGGTGGGCGGGAACACTGAAGCTTTCTTT.

This clonotype was recorded at least ten times. V and J are TRBV28 and TRBJ2-5; TRBD2 matches at 10 bases. CDR3 length equals 15 residues. Looked up from germline, CDR1 is MDHEN and CDR2 is SYDVKM. J lost 4 bases, V lost 5 bases, and 7 bases had no gene match. CDR3 protein: CASSRTSGTAETQYF. DNA of the CDR3: TGTGCCAGCAGTCGAACTAGCGGGACAGCAGAGACCCAGTACTTC.

Regarding this clonotype: Being one base from a much bigger clone, this may be a read error. The conserved phenylalanine or tryptophan is not found at the CDR3 terminus, so this likely reflects a read error. The V gene is TRBV13, the J gene TRBJ2-7; no clear D. CDR1 is PRHDT and CDR2 is FYEKMQ in the germline V gene (reference sequence). There are 11 residues in the CDR3. Trimming cost V 3 bases and J 7 bases, with 7 bases left between them. CDR3 sequence (DNA): TGTGCCAGCAGCTTTAATCGTGAGCAGTACTTG. Residues: CASSFNREQYL.

This clonotype has a handful of counts. This chain connects TRBV6-1 to TRBJ2-7; 8 bases line up with TRBD2. Looked up from germline, CDR1 is MNHNS and CDR2 is SASEGT. With V trimmed by 5 bases and J by 4 bases, 7 bases remained unmatched. The CDR3 consists of 14 residues. CDR3 in amino acids: CASSRSGGAYEQYF. Written as DNA, the CDR3 is TGTGCCAGCAGTCGTTCGGGGGGGGCTTACGAGCAGTACTTC.

V gene TRBV7-8 combines with J gene TRBJ2-7, with D hard to call. CDR1 and CDR2 (germline): SGHVS, FQNEAQ. CDR3 length equals 13 residues. V gave up 3 bases and J gave up 3 bases, with 9 bases separating them. In nucleotides, the CDR3 is TGTGCCAGCAGCTTTTTTCTCCTCTACGAGCAGTACTTC. It codes for CASSFFLLYEQYF.

This clonotype was observed a handful of times. This CDR3 reads CASSFRGDTIYF. The CDR3, as DNA: TGTGCCAGCAGCTTTAGGGGGGACACCATATATTTT. V and J are TRBV7-2 and TRBJ1-3, with a weak D call TRBD1 (6 bases). Germline V gene data show CDR1 as SGHTA and CDR2 as FQGNSA. CDR3 size: 12 residues. V was trimmed by 3 bases and J by 8 bases, leaving 8 bases between them.

There are a few counts of this clonotype. The CDR3: CASRPEATAEQYF. CDR3 in DNA: TGTGCCAGCAGACCGGAGGCTACGGCCGAGCAGTACTTC. The chain uses TRBV7-9 and TRBJ2-7, with D maybe TRBD2 (5 bases). V gave up 6 bases and J gave up 6 bases, with 15 bases separating them. The CDR3 spans 13 residues. Per the germline V gene, CDR1 is SEHNR and CDR2 is FQNEAQ (reference sequence). The full variable domain, its missing parts supplied by reference TRBV7-9 and TRBJ2-7, is DTGVSQNPRHKITKRGQNVTFRCDPISEHNRLYWYRQTLGQGPEFLTYFQNEAQLEKSRLLSDRFSAERPKGSFSTLEIQRTEQGDSAMYLCASRPEATAEQYFGPGTRLTVT.

V usage is TRBV5-1 and J usage is TRBJ2-5; weak D call: TRBD1 (5 bases). CDR1 and CDR2 from the germline V gene are SGHRS and YFSETQ. The germline V and J ends were trimmed by 2 bases and 4 bases, with 6 bases remaining between them. The CDR3 spans 12 residues. The CDR3 loop reads CASSFQGETQYF. The CDR3 coding sequence is TGCGCCAGCAGCTTCCAGGGAGAGACCCAGTACTTC. The entire variable domain, with the rest obtained from reference TRBV5-1 and TRBJ2-5, is as follows: KAGVTQTPRYLIKTRGQQVTLSCSPISGHRSVSWYQQTPGQGLQFLFEYFSETQRNKGNFPGRFSGRQFSNSRSEMNVSTLELGDSALYLCASSFQGETQYFGPGTRLLVL.

This clonotype was detected a few times. The chain joins TRBV19 to TRBJ1-5; D not certain. Germline CDR1 is LNHDA and CDR2 is SQIVND (reference sequence). The CDR3 consists of 14 residues. Between the trimmed V and J ends, which lost 3 bases and 3 bases, there was a span of 9 bases. CDR3 DNA: TGTGCCAGTAGTATGGGAGGGAACAATCAGCCCCAGCATTTT. Residues: CASSMGGNNQPQHF.

This clonotype has at least ten counts. The V and J genes are TRBV28 and TRBJ1-1; D not certain. CDR3 length: 14 residues. CDR1 is MDHEN and CDR2 is SYDVKM in the germline V gene. V shed 5 bases and J shed 6 bases, with 16 bases lying between them. In DNA, the CDR3 is TGTGCCAGCAGTAGGGTGGAGGGTCCGTCTGAAGCTTTCTTT. Amino acids: CASSRVEGPSEAFF.

This chain connects TRBV20-1 to TRBJ2-7; 10 positions match TRBD2. CDR3 length: 14 amino acids. CDR1 is DFQATT, CDR2 SNEGSKA, per germline (reference sequence). J was trimmed by 3 bases and V by 5 bases; bases with no gene match: 7. The CDR3 reads CSALGTSAYYEQYF. CDR3 nucleotides: TGCAGTGCTCTGGGGACTAGCGCATACTACGAGCAGTACTTC.

J is TRBJ2-7 and V is TRBV20-1; D perhaps matches TRBD1 (5 bases). Deletions cut 3 bases from V and 2 bases from J, with 11 bases between. This CDR3 contains 13 residues. Germline assignment: CDR1 DFQATT and CDR2 SNEGSKA (reference sequence). CDR3 nucleotide sequence: TGCAGTGCTAGTGGAGACAGTGCCTACGAGCAGTACTTC. It is translated as CSASGDSAYEQYF.

The rearrangement uses TRBV7-8 and TRBJ2-7; 8 positions agree with TRBD1. The CDR3 totals 19 residues. Germline trimming cut 4 bases from V and 0 bases from J; bases unmatched to any gene: 17. CDR1 is SGHVS and CDR2 is FQNEAQ in the germline V gene. The CDR3 DNA reads TGTGCCAGCAGCTGCATAGGAGAGCTGGACAGGGCTAGCTCCTACGAGCAGTACTTC. Its translation is CASSCIGELDRASSYEQYF.

This clonotype was counted many times. The rearrangement joins TRBV2 to TRBJ2-7; 9 bases fit TRBD1. CDR1 is SNHLY, CDR2 FYNNEI, per germline. This CDR3 is 12 amino acids long. V was clipped by 6 bases and J by 4 bases; unmatched bases: 1. The CDR3 nucleotides read TGTGCCAGCAGGGGACAGGGTTACGAGCAGTACTTC. Its translation: CASRGQGYEQYF.

This clonotype was detected many times. Relative to the germline gene, one junction end is altered; a read error may explain this. The genes are TRBV7-9 and TRBJ2-2; D is unresolved. The CDR3 loop spans 14 amino acids. Looked up from germline, CDR1 is SEHNR and CDR2 is FQNEAQ (reference sequence). CDR3 coding DNA: TGCGCCAGCAGCTTGGTCGGGAACACCGGGGAGCTGTTTTTT. Protein product: CASSLVGNTGELFF.

This clonotype occurred many times. The gene calls are TRBV18 and TRBJ2-5, with D unresolved. Per the germline V gene, CDR1 is KGHSH and CDR2 is LQKENI. The V and J ends lost 8 bases and 1 base respectively, with 11 bases between them. There are 13 residues in the CDR3. The CDR3 reads CASSWAIQETQYF. The CDR3 nucleotides read TGTGCCAGCAGTTGGGCAATCCAAGAGACCCAGTACTTC.

This chain joins TRBV4-2 and TRBJ2-7; tentative D call: TRBD2 (6 bases). Germline lookup yields CDR1 LGHNA and CDR2 YNFKEQ. The CDR3 spans 15 residues. V lost 1 base and J lost 0, with 10 bases in between. For the CDR3, the DNA is TGTGCCAGCAGCCAAGGGCGGACTAACTCCTACGAGCAGTACTTC. Amino acid sequence: CASSQGRTNSYEQYF.

This clonotype has more than one count but fewer than ten. The rearrangement joins TRBV19 to TRBJ2-4; D might be TRBD2 (5 bases). V was trimmed by 1 base and J by 6 bases, leaving 13 bases between them. The CDR3 is 15 residues long. Germline-derived CDR1 and CDR2 are LNHDA and SQIVND (reference sequence). This CDR3 reads CASSIVPLGINIQYF. Written as DNA, the CDR3 is TGTGCCAGTAGTATAGTACCACTAGGGATAAACATTCAGTACTTC.

This clonotype was seen more than once but under ten times. The chain recombines TRBV7-2 with TRBJ1-2, with no clear D. With 2 bases removed from V and 4 bases from J, the gap between germline ends came to 8 bases. The CDR3 covers 13 residues. Germline V gene sequence: CDR1 SGHTA, CDR2 FQGNSA. Here the CDR3 DNA reads TGTGCCAGCAGCTTACAGCTTCTCTATGGCTACACCTTC. This translates into CASSLQLLYGYTF.

CDR3: CASSQDPEETQYF. CDR3 DNA: TGCGCCAGCAGCCAAGATCCGGAAGAGACCCAGTACTTC. The chain links TRBV4-3 to TRBJ2-5; D remains unclear. Deletions cut 0 bases from V and 3 bases from J, with 5 bases between. The CDR3 is 13 residues long. CDR1 and CDR2 from the germline V gene are LGHNA and YSLEER.